This T cell receptor beta chain was obtained from a study of T cells in Graves' hyperthyroidism and ophthalmopathy. For the study at large: Specimen type is peripheral blood, collected at initial diagnosis prior to any treatment.

Individuals with ophthalmopathy presented a Clinical Activity Score of at least 3, a NOSPECS grade of at least 4 and a duration under 3 months. On the basis of clinical symptoms, serum thyroxine and TRAb, thyroid ultrasound and orbital computed tomography, diagnoses were made. TCR beta CDR3 sequences were amplified from RNA transcripts. A first-round RT-PCR of the TCR CDR3 used the HTBI primer set. Via MiXCR, TCRdb re-called the multiplex PCR reads, giving one row per CDR3 protein. The sample lists fewer than 250,000 distinct CDR3 sequences; approximately 25% were seen once. There are many counts of this clonotype. The CDR3 totals 16 residues. V was pared by 8 bases and J by 6 bases, with 16 bases of the junction left unmatched.

Sequencing input: blood. The receptor comes from a middle-aged woman with Graves' ophthalmopathy. This chain uses TRBV12-3 or TRBV12-4 with TRBJ1-5; 7 positions match TRBD1. As DNA, the CDR3 is TGTGCCAGCGTATCGAGAGACAGGGTTTTGCCTCAGCCCCAGCATTTT. The encoded protein is CASVSRDRVLPQPQHF.